A selection of T cell receptor beta chains follows, all from one sample in a study of cytomegalovirus exposure and HLA in healthy donors. Assay used: immunoSEQ multiplex PCR; TCRdb lists only in-frame clones, some missing. The sample yields some 150,000 clones, roughly 84% seen once. Material: PBMCs. The receptors here all came from a woman in her late teens or twenties in good health and CMV-seronegative. The CDR3 runs from the conserved cysteine through the conserved F or W. Fields, in order: J gene, clone size, V gene, D gene, CDR3 DNA, CDR3 protein. D genes are given only for firm matches. Clone sizes are given selectively: once, few, many, or a class where the clone is expanded.

TRBJ2-2 | . | TRBV2 | . | TGTGCCAGCAAGGCAGGGCCCGGGGAGCTGTTTTTT | CASKAGPGELFF
TRBJ1-4 | . | TRBV5-1 | . | TGCGCCAGCAGCTTGGCCATTCACAGCCCAGCAACTAATGAAAAACTGTTTTTT | CASSLAIHSPATNEKLFF
TRBJ2-5 | . | TRBV9 | TRBD2 | TGTGCCAGCAGCGCGACTAGCGGTAAAGAGACCCAGTACTTC | CASSATSGKETQYF
TRBJ1-1 | . | TRBV25-1 | TRBD1 | TGTGCCAGCAGGGGGGGACAGGGGTTTGGAACTGAAGCTTTCTTT | CASRGGQGFGTEAFF
TRBJ1-1 | . | TRBV6-5 | TRBD1 | TGTGCCAGCAGTTCGGGACAGGGATATACTGAAGCTTTCTTT | CASSSGQGYTEAFF
TRBJ2-2 | . | TRBV5-1 | TRBD1 | TGCGCCAGCAGTCACACAGGGGGCGACGGGGAGCTGTTTTTT | CASSHTGGDGELFF
TRBJ2-3 | . | TRBV28 | . | TGTGCCAGCAGTGCATGGGAGATACGCACAGATACGCAGTATTTT | CASSAWEIRTDTQYF
TRBJ2-5 | once | TRBV9 | . | TGTGCCAGCAGCGTAGCTCCGTCGAGGAATCAAGAGACCCAGTACTTC | CASSVAPSRNQETQYF
TRBJ1-2 | . | TRBV21-1 | . | TGTGCCAGCAGCAAAGGGGGTAGGGAGCTGCTAAGCTACACCTTC | CASSKGGRELLSYTF
TRBJ1-1 | . | TRBV6-1 | . | TGTGCCAGCAGGAGACATGGGGCGATGGACACTGAAGCTTTCTTT | CASRRHGAMDTEAFF
TRBJ2-1 | . | TRBV11-1 | . | TGTGCCAGCAGCTCACGCAGACTAGACTACAATGAGCAGTTCTTC | CASSSRRLDYNEQFF
TRBJ1-2 | . | TRBV7-9 | TRBD1 | TGTGCCAGCAGCTCCCGGGGGGGACAGGGTGCCTCTGGCTACACCTTC | CASSSRGGQGASGYTF
TRBJ2-7 | . | TRBV6-5 | TRBD1 | TGTGCCAGCGCCTTCGGGACAGGGGGCTACGAGCAGTACTTC | CASAFGTGGYEQYF
TRBJ2-7 | . | TRBV27 | . | TGTGCCAGCACAATGCACCGGGACTTATCCTACGAGCAGTACTTC | CASTMHRDLSYEQYF
TRBJ2-2 | . | TRBV11-3 | TRBD1 | TGTGCCAGCAGTTATACCGGGACAGGGCGCACCGGGGAGCTGTTTTTT | CASSYTGTGRTGELFF
TRBJ1-1 | . | TRBV10-3 | TRBD1 | TGTGCCATCAGACTGACAGGGACCGGCACTGAAGCTTTCTTT | CAIRLTGTGTEAFF
TRBJ1-2 | . | TRBV5-4 | . | TGTGCCAGCAGCTCCCCAGGGACAGGCTACACCTTC | CASSSPGTGYTF
TRBJ1-2 | . | TRBV18 | . | TGTGCCAGCTCATTACAGGGTCCGACGGGCTATAACGGTGGCTACACCTTC | CASSLQGPTGYNGGYTF
TRBJ1-1 | . | TRBV19 | TRBD1 | TGTGCCAGTACACGGGACAGGAAACTGAACACTGAAGCTTTCTTT | CASTRDRKLNTEAFF
TRBJ2-2 | . | TRBV5-4 | . | TGTGCCAGCACCAGGAGGGGGGAGCTGTTTTTT | CASTRRGELFF